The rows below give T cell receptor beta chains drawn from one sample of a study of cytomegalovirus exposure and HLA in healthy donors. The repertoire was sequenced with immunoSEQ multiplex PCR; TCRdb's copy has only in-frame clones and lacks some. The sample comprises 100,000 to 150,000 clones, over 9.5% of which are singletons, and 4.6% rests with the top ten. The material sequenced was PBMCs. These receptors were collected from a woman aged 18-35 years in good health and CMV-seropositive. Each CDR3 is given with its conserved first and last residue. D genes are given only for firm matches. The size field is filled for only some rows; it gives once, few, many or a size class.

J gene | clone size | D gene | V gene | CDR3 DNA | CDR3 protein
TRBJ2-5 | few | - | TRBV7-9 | TGTGCCAGCAGCTTGGGCGGTTCGGGGATACCCTTGGAGACCCAGTACTTC | CASSLGGSGIPLETQYF
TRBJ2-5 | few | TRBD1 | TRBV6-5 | TGTGCCAGCAGTTATCGACAGGGGGCCGGGGAGACCCAGTACTTC | CASSYRQGAGETQYF
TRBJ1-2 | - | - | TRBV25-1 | TGTGCCAGCAGTGTCGGCAGGGCCTATGGCTACACCTTC | CASSVGRAYGYTF
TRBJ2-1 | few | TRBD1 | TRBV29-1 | TGCAGCGTCACAAGGACAGGGCGAACCTACAATGAGCAGTTCTTC | CSVTRTGRTYNEQFF
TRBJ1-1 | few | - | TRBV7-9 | TGTGCCAGCCTGAGGGTGGACACTGAAGCTTTCTTT | CASLRVDTEAFF
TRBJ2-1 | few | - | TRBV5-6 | TGTGCCAGCAGCAGTCGACAGGCCGCCTACAATGAGCAGTTCTTC | CASSSRQAAYNEQFF
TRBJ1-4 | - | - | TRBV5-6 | TGTGCCAGCAGCCCAACAATGGGAGTAACTAATGAAAAACTGTTTTTT | CASSPTMGVTNEKLFF
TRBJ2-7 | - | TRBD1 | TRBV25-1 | TGTGCCAGTCAGACAGGGGCCTACTACGAGCAGTACTTC | CASQTGAYYEQYF
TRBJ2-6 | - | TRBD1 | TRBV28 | TGTGCCAGCAGGACAGGGGTCGGGGCCAACGTCCTGACTTTC | CASRTGVGANVLTF
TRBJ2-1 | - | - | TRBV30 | TGTGCCTGGAGTGCAACTGACTACAATGAGCAGTTCTTC | CAWSATDYNEQFF
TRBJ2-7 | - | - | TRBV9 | TGTGCCAGCAGCGTAGGGGAGGCACCCTACGAGCAGTACTTC | CASSVGEAPYEQYF
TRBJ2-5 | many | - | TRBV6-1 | TGTGCCAGCAGTTGGGGGGAACAAGAGACCCAGTACTTC | CASSWGEQETQYF
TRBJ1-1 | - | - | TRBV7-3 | TGTGCCAGCAGCACACGGGTGAACACTGAAGCTTTCTTT | CASSTRVNTEAFF
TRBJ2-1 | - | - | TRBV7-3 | TGTGCCAGCAGCCTAAAGGCCCTCTCTGCGGGCGCGTCCTACAATGAGCAGTTCTTC | CASSLKALSAGASYNEQFF
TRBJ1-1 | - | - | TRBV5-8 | TGTGCCAGCAGCTGGGCGACCTTACAAACTGAAGCTTTCTTT | CASSWATLQTEAFF
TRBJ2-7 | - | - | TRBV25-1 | TGTGCCAGCAGTACAGGCCTGGCCGAGCAGTACTTC | CASSTGLAEQYF
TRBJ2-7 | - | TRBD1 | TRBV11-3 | TGTGCCAGCAGTTCCGGGACAGCCTACGAGCAGTACTTC | CASSSGTAYEQYF
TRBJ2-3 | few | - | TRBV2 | TGTGCCAGCAGATCTACTCAAAGCACAGATACGCAGTATTTT | CASRSTQSTDTQYF
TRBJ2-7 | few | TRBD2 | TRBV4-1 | TGCGCCAGCAGCTTTGGTGGGGCGGGAGGAGACGAGCAGTACTTC | CASSFGGAGGDEQYF
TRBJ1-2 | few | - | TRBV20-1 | TGCAGTGGAACAGATAACTATGGCTACACCTTC | CSGTDNYGYTF
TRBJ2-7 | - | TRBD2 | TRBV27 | TGTGCCAGCAGTTCGGGACTAGCGGGACACTACGAGCAGTACTTC | CASSSGLAGHYEQYF
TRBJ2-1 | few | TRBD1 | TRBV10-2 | TGCGCCAGCAGTCAAGGGGGCACCTTTCGGGATGAGCAGTTCTTC | CASSQGGTFRDEQFF
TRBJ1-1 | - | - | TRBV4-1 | TGCGCCAGCAGCCCGAACCGACAGACCCCGAACACTGAAGCTTTCTTT | CASSPNRQTPNTEAFF
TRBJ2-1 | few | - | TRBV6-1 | TGTGCCAGCCCGAATCTGCGGTACAATGAGCAGTTCTTC | CASPNLRYNEQFF
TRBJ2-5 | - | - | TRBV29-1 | TGCAGCGCCACGGAGACTGGGGCCCAGACCCAGTACTTC | CSATETGAQTQYF
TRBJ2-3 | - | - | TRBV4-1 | TGCGCCAGCAGCCAAGACCGAGTACTGGTGGATACGCAGTATTTT | CASSQDRVLVDTQYF
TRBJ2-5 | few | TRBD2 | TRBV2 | TGTGCCAGCAGGGAAGCGGGACTAGCGGGAACTACCCAGTACTTC | CASREAGLAGTTQYF
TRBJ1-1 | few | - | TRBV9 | TGTGCCAGCAGCCCCGAGGGGGGGCAAAAGAGAACTGAAGCTTTCTTT | CASSPEGGQKRTEAFF
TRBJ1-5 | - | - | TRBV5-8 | TGTGCCAGCAGCCATACTCCGGGAACCAATCAGCCCCAGCATTTT | CASSHTPGTNQPQHF
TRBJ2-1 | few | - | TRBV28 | TGTGCCAGCGCTGGCGGGTTGAGCTCCTACAATGAGCAGTTCTTC | CASAGGLSSYNEQFF
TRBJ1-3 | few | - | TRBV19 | TGTGCCACTCAAACGGGAAGATCTGGAAACACCATATATTTT | CATQTGRSGNTIYF
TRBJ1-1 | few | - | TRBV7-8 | TGTGCCAGCAGCTTAGGTGGGCAAGAGAACACTGAAGCTTTCTTT | CASSLGGQENTEAFF
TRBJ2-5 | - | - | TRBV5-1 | TGCGCCAGCAGCTTGGAGGGGGAGACCCAGTACTTC | CASSLEGETQYF
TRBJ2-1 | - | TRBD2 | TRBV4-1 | TGCGCCAGCAGCCACGAGAGCGGGAGGGTAGTCGCGAGCTCCTACAATGAGCAGTTCTTC | CASSHESGRVVASSYNEQFF
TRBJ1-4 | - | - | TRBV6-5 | TGTGCCAGCAGTCGGGGGTTTAATGAAAAACTGTTTTTT | CASSRGFNEKLFF
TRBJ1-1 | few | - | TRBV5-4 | TGTGCCAGCAGCCTGCTAGGGGGGAACACTGAAGCTTTCTTT | CASSLLGGNTEAFF
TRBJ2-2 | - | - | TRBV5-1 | TGCGCCAGCAGCTTGGCCGGCAGGGCCCCCGGGGAGCTGTTTTTT | CASSLAGRAPGELFF
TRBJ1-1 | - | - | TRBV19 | TGTGCCAGTAGTATAAGTTCTCTAACGAACACTGAAGCTTTCTTT | CASSISSLTNTEAFF
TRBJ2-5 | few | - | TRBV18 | TGTGCCAGCTCACCAGACCAAAATAAGGAGCAGTACTTC | CASSPDQNKEQYF
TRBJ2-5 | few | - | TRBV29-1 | TGCAGCCTACCCGGGCCGGGGTCAGAGACCCAGTACTTC | CSLPGPGSETQYF
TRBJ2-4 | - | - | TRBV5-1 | TGCGCCAGCAGCTTCACTAGCAGTTCGGACATTCAGTACTTC | CASSFTSSSDIQYF
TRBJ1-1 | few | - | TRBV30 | TGTGCCTGGAGTGCGAGCGGCACTGAAGCTTTCTTT | CAWSASGTEAFF
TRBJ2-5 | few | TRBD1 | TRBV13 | TGTGCCAGCAGTTATACCTTCTTACAGGGGGTGGAAGAGACCCAGTACTTC | CASSYTFLQGVEETQYF
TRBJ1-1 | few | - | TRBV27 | TGTGCCAGCAGTTCGGGACTGTCTACTGAAGCTTTCTTT | CASSSGLSTEAFF
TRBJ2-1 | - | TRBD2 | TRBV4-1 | TGCGCCAGCAGCCAAGATGGGGGGGTCTCCTACAATGAGCAGTTCTTC | CASSQDGGVSYNEQFF
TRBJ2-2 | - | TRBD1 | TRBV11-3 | TGTGCCAGCAGCCGCACGCCAACAGGGGGCGCAGCCGGGGAGCTGTTTTTT | CASSRTPTGGAAGELFF
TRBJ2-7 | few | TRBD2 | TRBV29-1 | TGCAGCGTTTCCCCGGGACTAGCGGACTACGAGCAGTACTTC | CSVSPGLADYEQYF
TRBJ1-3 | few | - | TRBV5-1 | TGCGCCAGCGATTATAGAGATAGCACGTCTGGAAACACCATATATTTT | CASDYRDSTSGNTIYF